This entry describes one T cell receptor beta chain. Its antigen is unidentified. These data originate in a study of cytotoxic CD8 clonotypes in ibrutinib-treated CLL. General study points: Different sampling times were used for sustained-remission and progressing patients. The clonality went up when patients responded to ibrutinib and dropped back toward baseline at progression.

Using immunoSEQ multiplex PCR, the repertoire was profiled, and TCRdb retains in-frame clones only, with some absent. The top ten hold about 3.5% of the sample, which has 130,000 or so clones, around four fifths seen once. Trimming removed 6 bases from V and 11 bases from J, with 18 bases in between. The CDR3 runs to 13 residues. In germline, CDR1 is SGHTA, CDR2 FQGNSA. The sequence derives from a human donor with chronic lymphocytic leukemia. The sample here was PBMCs, taken after 24 months of ibrutinib treatment. The rearrangement joins TRBV7-2 to TRBJ2-3; TRBD1 might be the D (6 bases). DNA for the CDR3: TGTGCCAGCAGATTTAACAGCGGACAGCGGCAGTATTTT. It specifies CASRFNSGQRQYF.